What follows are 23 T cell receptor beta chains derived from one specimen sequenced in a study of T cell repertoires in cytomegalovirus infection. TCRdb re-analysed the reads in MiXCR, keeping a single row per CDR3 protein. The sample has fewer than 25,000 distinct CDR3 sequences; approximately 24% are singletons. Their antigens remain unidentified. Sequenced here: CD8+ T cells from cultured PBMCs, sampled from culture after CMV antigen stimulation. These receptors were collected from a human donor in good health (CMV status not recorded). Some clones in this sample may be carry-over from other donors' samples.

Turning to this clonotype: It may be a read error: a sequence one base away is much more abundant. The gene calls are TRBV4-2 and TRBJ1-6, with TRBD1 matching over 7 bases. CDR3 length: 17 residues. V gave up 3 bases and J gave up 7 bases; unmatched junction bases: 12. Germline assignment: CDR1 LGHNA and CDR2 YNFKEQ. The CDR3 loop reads CASSHYTPGQSNSPLHF. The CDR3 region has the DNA TGTGCCAGCAGCCATTATACCCCGGGACAGAGCAATTCACCCCTCCACTTT.

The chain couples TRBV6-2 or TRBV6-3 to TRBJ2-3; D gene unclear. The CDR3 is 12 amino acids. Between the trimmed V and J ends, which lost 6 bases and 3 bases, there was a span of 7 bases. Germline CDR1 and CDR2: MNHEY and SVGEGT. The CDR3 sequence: CASSGFTDTQYF. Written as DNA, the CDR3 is TGTGCCAGCAGCGGGTTTACAGATACGCAGTATTTT.

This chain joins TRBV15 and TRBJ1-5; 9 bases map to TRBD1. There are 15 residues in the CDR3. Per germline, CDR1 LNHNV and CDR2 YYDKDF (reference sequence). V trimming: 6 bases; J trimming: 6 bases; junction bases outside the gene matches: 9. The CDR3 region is CATRPDRGMFQPQHF. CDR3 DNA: TGTGCCACCAGACCGGACAGGGGTATGTTTCAGCCCCAGCATTTT.

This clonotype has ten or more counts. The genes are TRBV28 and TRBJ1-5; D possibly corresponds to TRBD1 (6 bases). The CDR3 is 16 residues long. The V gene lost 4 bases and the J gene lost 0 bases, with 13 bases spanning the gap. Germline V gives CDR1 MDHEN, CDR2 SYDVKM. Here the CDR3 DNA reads TGTGCCAGCAGTTCCCCCTCAGGGGATAGCAATCAGCCCCAGCATTTT. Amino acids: CASSSPSGDSNQPQHF.

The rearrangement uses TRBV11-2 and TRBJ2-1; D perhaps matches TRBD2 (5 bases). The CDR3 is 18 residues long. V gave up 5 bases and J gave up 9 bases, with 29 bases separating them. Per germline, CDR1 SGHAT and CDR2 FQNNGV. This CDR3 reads CASSTRKNNGMGYVEQFF. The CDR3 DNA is TGTGCCAGCAGCACCCGAAAAAATAACGGGATGGGATATGTTGAGCAGTTCTTC.

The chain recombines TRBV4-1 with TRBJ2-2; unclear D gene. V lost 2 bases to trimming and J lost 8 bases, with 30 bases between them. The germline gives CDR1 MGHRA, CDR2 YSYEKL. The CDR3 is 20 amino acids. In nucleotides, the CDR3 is TGCGCCAGCAGCCAACAATACCCCTTACCGGACGTAGGTTCGCGGGGGGAGCTGTTTTTT. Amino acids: CASSQQYPLPDVGSRGELFF.

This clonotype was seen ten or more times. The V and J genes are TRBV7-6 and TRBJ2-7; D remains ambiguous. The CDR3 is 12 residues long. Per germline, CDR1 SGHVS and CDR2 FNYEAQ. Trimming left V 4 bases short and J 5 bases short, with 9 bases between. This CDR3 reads CASSSSLDEQYF. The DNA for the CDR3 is TGTGCCAGCAGCTCCAGTTTAGACGAGCAGTACTTC.

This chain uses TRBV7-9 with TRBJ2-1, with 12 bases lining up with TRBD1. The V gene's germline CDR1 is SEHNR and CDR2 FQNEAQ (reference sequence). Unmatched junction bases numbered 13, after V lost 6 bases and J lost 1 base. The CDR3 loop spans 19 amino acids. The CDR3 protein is CASSPHRDRGLSSYNEQFF. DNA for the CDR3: TGTGCCAGCAGTCCCCATCGGGACAGGGGGCTTTCATCCTACAATGAGCAGTTCTTC.

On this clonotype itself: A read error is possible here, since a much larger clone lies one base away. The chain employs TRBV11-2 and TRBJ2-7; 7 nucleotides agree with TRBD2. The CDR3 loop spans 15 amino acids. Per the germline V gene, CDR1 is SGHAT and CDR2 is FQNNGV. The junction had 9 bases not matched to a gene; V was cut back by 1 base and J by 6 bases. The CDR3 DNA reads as TGTGCCAGCAGCTTAGGTTCTCCGGGGGGAACCGAGCAGTACTTC. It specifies CASSLGSPGGTEQYF.

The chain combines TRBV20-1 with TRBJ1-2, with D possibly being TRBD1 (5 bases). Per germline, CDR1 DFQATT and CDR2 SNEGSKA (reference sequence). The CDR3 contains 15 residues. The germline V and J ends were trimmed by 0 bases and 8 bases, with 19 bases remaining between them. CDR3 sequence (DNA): TGCAGTGCTAGAGAACTCCTCCAGGGTGATCGGGGCTACACCTTC. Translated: CSARELLQGDRGYTF.

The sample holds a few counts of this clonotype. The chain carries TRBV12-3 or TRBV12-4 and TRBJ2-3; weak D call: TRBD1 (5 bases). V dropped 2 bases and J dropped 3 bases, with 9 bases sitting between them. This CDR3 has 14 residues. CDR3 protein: CASSLQGYTDTQYF. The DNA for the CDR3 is TGTGCCAGCAGTTTACAGGGATATACAGATACGCAGTATTTT.

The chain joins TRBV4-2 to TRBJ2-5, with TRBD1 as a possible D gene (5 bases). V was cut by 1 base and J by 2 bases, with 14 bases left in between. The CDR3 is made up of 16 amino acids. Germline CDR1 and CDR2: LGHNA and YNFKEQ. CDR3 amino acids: CASSQAVTVFQETQYF. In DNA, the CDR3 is TGTGCCAGCAGCCAAGCTGTGACAGTTTTTCAAGAGACCCAGTACTTC.

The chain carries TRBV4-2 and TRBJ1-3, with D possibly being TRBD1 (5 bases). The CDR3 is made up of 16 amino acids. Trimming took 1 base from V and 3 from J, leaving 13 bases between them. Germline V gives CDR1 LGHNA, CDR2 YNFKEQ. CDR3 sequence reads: CASSQGRQNFGNTIYF. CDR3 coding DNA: TGTGCCAGCAGCCAAGGCAGACAGAACTTTGGAAACACCATATATTTT.

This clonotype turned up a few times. The CDR3 loop is CASSPEAARSYEQYF. The CDR3 coding sequence is TGCGCCAGCAGCCCAGAGGCGGCCCGCTCCTACGAGCAGTACTTC. J is TRBJ2-7 and V is TRBV4-1; D gene unclear. The germline gives CDR1 MGHRA, CDR2 YSYEKL. Trimming cost V 4 bases and J 0 bases, with 13 bases left between them. This CDR3 is built from 15 residues.

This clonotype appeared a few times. CDR3 sequence reads: CASSPGTNDEQYF. CDR3 nucleotides: TGTGCCAGCAGCCCTGGGACGAACGACGAGCAGTACTTC. The chain recombines TRBV6-6 with TRBJ2-7, with D perhaps being TRBD1 or TRBD2 (5 bases each). The CDR3 runs 13 residues. Germline values: CDR1 MNHNY, CDR2 SVGAGI (reference sequence). The germline V and J ends were trimmed by 6 bases and 5 bases, with 14 bases remaining between them.

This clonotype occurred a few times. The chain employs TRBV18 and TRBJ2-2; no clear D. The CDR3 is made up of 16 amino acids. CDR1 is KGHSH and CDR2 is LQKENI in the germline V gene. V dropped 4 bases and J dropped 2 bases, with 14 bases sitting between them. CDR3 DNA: TGTGCCAGCTCACAACAGACCAACGGCAACACCGGGGAGCTGTTTTTT. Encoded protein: CASSQQTNGNTGELFF.

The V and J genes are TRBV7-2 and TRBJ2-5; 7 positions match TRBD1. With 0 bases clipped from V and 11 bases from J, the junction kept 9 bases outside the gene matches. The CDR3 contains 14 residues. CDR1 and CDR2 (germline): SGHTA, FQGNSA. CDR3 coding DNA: TGTGCCAGCAGCTTAGCCGACAGGGCTGGGAATCAGTACTTC. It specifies CASSLADRAGNQYF.

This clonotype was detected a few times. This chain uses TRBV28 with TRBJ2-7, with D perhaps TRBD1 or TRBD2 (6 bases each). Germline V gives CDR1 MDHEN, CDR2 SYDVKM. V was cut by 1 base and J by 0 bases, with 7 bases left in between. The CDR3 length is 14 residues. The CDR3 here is CASSLSGASYEQYF. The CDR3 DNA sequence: TGTGCCAGCAGTTTATCGGGGGCCTCCTACGAGCAGTACTTC.

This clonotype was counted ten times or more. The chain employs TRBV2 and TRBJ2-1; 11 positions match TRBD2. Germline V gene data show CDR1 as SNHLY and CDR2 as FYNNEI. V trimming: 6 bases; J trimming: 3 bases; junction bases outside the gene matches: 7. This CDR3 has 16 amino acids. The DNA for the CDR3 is TGTGCCAGCAGCCCCTCTAGCGGGGGGTTCTACAATGAGCAGTTCTTC. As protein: CASSPSSGGFYNEQFF.

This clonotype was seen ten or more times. CDR3 loop: CASSLGTSGGAKNIQYF. The CDR3 nucleotides are TGCGCCAGCAGCCTCGGGACTAGCGGGGGGGCCAAAAACATTCAGTACTTC. V and J are TRBV4-3 and TRBJ2-4, with 15 positions matching TRBD2. Germline V CDR1 and CDR2: LGHNA, YSLEER. CDR3 length: 17 amino acids. Trimming removed 4 bases from V and 1 base from J; junction bases left unmatched: 2.

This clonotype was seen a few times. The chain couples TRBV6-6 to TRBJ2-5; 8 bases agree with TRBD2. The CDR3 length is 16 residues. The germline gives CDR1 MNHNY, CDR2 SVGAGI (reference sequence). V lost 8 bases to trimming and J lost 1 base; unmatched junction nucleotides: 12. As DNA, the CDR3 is TGTGCCAGCGGAGGAGAGGAGCGGGGGATCCAAGAGACCCAGTACTTC. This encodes CASGGEERGIQETQYF.

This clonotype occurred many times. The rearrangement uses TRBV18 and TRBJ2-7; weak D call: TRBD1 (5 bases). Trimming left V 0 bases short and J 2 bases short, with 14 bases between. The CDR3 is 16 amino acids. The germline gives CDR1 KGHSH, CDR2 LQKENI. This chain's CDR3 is CASSPPDGEGAYEQYF. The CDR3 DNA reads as TGTGCCAGCTCACCACCGGACGGCGAAGGGGCCTACGAGCAGTACTTC.

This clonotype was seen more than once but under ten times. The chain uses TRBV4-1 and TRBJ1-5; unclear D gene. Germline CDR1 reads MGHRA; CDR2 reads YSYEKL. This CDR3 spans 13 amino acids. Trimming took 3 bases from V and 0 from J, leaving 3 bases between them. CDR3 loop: CASSQGSNQPQHF. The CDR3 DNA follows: TGCGCCAGCAGCCAGGGTAGCAATCAGCCCCAGCATTTT.